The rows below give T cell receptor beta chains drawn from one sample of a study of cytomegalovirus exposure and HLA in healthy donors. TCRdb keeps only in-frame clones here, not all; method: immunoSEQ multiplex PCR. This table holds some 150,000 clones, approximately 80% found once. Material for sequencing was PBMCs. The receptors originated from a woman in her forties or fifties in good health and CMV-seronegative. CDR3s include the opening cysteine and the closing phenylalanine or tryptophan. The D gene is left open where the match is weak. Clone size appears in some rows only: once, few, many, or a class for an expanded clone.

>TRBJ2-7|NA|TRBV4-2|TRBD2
TGTGCCAGCAGCCAAGACCCAGCGGGGGGGTCTTCTTCCTACGAGCAGTACTTC
CASSQDPAGGSSSYEQYF
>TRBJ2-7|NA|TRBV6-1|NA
TGTGCCAGCAGTGATGTTACACGGGACTTC
CASSDVTRDF
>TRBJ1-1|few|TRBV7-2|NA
TGTGCCAGCAGCCGCAACAAGGGGGAGGGTAAAGCTTTCTTT
CASSRNKGEGKAFF
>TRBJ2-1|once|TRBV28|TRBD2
TGTGCCAGCACCGACTTGTCCGGGACTAGGGACAATGAGCAGTTCTTC
CASTDLSGTRDNEQFF
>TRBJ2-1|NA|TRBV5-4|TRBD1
TGTGCCAGCAGCTTACCGGGGACAGACGGCAATGAGCAGTTCTTC
CASSLPGTDGNEQFF
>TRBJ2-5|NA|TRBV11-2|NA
TGTGCCAGCAGCCAACGGGAGACCCAGTACTTC
CASSQRETQYF
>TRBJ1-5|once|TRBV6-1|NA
TGTGCCAGCAGTCCCGAGGTATCTCAGCCCCAGCATTTT
CASSPEVSQPQHF
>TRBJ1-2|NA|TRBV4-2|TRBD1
TGTGCCAGCAGCCAAGTGAGGCAGGGGGTAGGGGGCTACACCTTC
CASSQVRQGVGGYTF
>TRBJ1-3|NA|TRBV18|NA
TGTGCCAGCTCAATCCCCGGGGGAGGAAACACCATATATTTT
CASSIPGGGNTIYF
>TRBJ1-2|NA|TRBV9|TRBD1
TGTGCCAGCAGCCTCGGAGGGGGGCCGGGACAGGGTTATGGCTACACCTTC
CASSLGGGPGQGYGYTF
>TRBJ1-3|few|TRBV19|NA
TGTGCCAGTAGTATACGGGGGGACGGAAACACCATATATTTT
CASSIRGDGNTIYF
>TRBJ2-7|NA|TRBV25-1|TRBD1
TGTGCCAGCGTCCCGGGACAGGGGTTTTACGAGCAGTACTTC
CASVPGQGFYEQYF
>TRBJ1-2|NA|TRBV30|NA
TGTGCCTGGGACACCGGGACACCAGATGGCTACACCTTC
CAWDTGTPDGYTF
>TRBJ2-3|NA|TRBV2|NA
TGTGCCAGCAGTCCCCGTCTTAGCACAGATACGCAGTATTTT
CASSPRLSTDTQYF
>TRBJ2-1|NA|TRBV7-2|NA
TGTGCCAGCAGCTCCCGAACGGGGAGCTCCTACAATGAGCAGTTCTTC
CASSSRTGSSYNEQFF
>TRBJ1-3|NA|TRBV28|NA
TGTGCCAGCAGCGGGGGTCTTTCGGCTGGAAACACCATATATTTT
CASSGGLSAGNTIYF
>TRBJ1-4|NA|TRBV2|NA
TGTGCCAGCAGTGATATCAGGGCTGAAAAACTGTTTTTT
CASSDIRAEKLFF
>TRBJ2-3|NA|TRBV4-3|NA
TGCGCCAGCAGCCAAGATTCACCAGCCAGTGGGAGAGGCACAGATACGCAGTATTTT
CASSQDSPASGRGTDTQYF
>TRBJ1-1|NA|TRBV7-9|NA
TGTGCCAGCAGCTTAATGAATTCGGTGAACACTGAAGCTTTCTTT
CASSLMNSVNTEAFF
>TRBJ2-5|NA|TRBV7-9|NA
TGTGCCAGCTGTGATAATAGTCTTCGGAGAGAGACCCAGTACTTC
CASCDNSLRRETQYF
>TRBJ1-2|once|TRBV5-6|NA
TGTGCCAGCAGCTTGTCACTCGGGGTGGCTGGCTACACCTTC
CASSLSLGVAGYTF
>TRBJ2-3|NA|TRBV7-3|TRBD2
TGTGCCAGCAGCCCATATAGGCTAGCGGGGGGGCGTGGAGATACGCAGTATTTT
CASSPYRLAGGRGDTQYF
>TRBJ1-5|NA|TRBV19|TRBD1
TGTGCCGGTGGACAGGTGGGCAATCAGCCCCAGCATTTT
CAGGQVGNQPQHF